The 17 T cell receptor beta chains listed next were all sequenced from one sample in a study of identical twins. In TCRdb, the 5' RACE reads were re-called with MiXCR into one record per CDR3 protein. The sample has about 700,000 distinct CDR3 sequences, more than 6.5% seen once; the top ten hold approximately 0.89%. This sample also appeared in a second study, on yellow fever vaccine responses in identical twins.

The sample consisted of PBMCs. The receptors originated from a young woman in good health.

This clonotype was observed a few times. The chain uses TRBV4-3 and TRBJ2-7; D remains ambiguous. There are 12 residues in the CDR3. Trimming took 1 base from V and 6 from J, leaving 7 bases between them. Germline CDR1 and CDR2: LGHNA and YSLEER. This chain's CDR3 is CASSQVNGEQYF. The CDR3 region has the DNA TGCGCCAGCAGCCAAGTCAACGGCGAGCAGTACTTC.

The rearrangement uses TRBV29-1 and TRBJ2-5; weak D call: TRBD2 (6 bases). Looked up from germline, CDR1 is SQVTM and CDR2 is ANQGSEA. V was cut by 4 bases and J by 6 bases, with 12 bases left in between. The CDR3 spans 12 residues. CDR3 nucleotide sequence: TGCAGCGTTGTTTGGGGGGTGAAGACCCAGTACTTC. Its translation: CSVVWGVKTQYF.

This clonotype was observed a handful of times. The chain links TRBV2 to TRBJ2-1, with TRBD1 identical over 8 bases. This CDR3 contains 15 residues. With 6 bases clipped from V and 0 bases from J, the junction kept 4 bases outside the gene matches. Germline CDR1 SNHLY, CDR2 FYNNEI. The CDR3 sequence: CASSRRGPSYNEQFF. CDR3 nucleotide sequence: TGTGCCAGCAGCCGCAGGGGGCCCTCCTACAATGAGCAGTTCTTC.

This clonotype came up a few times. The CDR3 region is CAWSVPGTHTQYF. CDR3 in DNA: TGTGCCTGGAGTGTACCCGGGACTCATACGCAGTATTTT. The V call is TRBV30, the J call TRBJ2-3; the D gene is possibly TRBD2 (6 bases). Looked up from germline, CDR1 is GTSNPN and CDR2 is SVGIG (reference sequence). With 0 bases removed from V and 7 bases from J, the gap between germline ends came to 11 bases. This CDR3 contains 13 residues.

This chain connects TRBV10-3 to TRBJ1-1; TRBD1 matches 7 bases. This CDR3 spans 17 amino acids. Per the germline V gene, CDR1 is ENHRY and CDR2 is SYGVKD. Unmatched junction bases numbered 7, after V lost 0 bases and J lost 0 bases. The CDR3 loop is CAISESGDRALNTEAFF. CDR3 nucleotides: TGTGCCATCAGTGAGTCGGGAGACAGGGCTTTGAACACTGAAGCTTTCTTT.

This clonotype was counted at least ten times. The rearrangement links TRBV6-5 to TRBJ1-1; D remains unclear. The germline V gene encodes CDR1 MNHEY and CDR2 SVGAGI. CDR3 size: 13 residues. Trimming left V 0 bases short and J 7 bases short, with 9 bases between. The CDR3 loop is CASSYSRRGEAFF. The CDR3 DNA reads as TGTGCCAGCAGTTACTCGAGGCGTGGTGAAGCTTTCTTT.

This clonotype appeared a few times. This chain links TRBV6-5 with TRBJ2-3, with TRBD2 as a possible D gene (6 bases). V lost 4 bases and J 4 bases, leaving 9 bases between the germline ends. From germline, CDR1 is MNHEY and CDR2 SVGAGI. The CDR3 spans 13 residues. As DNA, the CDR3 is TGTGCCAGCAGTTTTGCGGGGTCAGATACGCAGTATTTT. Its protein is CASSFAGSDTQYF.

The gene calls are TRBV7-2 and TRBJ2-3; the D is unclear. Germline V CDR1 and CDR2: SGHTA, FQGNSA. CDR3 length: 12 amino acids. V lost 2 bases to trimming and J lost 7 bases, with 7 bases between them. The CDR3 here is CASSLSLNTQYF. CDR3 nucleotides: TGTGCCAGCAGCTTAAGTCTGAATACGCAGTATTTT.

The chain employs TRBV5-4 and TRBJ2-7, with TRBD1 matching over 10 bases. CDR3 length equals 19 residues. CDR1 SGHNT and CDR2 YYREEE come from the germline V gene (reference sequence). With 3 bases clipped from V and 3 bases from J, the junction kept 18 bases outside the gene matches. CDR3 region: CASSSAGTGVLATYYEQYF. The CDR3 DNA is TGTGCCAGCAGCTCAGCCGGGACAGGGGTTTTGGCGACCTACTACGAGCAGTACTTC.

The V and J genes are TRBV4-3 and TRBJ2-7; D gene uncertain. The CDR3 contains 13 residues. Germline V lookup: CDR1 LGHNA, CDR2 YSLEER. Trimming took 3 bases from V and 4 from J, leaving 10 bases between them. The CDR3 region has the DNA TGCGCCAGCAGCCAGTCACATCTTTACGAGCAGTACTTC. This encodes CASSQSHLYEQYF.

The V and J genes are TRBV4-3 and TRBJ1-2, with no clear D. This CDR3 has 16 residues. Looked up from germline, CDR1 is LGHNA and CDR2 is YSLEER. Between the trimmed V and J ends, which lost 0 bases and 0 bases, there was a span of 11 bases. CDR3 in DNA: TGCGCCAGCAGCCAAGATAATGGTCCAGCTAACTATGGCTACACCTTC. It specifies CASSQDNGPANYGYTF.

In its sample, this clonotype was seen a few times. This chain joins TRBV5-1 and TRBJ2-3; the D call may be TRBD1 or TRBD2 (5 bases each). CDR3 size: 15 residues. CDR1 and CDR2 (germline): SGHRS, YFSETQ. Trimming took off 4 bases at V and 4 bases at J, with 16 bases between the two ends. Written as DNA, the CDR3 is TGCGCCAGCAGCACCCTCCGGGACCTATCAGATACGCAGTATTTT. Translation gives CASSTLRDLSDTQYF.

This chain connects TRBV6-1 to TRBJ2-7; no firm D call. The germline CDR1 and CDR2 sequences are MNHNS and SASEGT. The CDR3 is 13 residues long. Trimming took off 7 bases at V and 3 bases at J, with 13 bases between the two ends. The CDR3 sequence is CASTRSGVYEQYF. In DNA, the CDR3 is TGTGCCAGCACTCGATCTGGGGTCTACGAGCAGTACTTC.

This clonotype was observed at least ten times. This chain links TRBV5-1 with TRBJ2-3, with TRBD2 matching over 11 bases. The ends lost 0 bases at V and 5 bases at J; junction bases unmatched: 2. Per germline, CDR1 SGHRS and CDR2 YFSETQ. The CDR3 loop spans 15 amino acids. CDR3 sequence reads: CASSLVLAGEDTQYF. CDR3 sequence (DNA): TGCGCCAGCAGCTTGGTACTAGCGGGGGAAGATACGCAGTATTTT.

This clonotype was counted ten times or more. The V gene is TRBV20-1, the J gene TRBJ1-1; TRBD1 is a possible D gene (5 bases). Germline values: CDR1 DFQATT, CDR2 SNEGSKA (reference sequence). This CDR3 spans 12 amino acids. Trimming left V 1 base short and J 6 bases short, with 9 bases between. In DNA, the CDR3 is TGCAGTGCTAGAGCAGGGAAGGCTGAAGCTTTCTTT. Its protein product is CSARAGKAEAFF.

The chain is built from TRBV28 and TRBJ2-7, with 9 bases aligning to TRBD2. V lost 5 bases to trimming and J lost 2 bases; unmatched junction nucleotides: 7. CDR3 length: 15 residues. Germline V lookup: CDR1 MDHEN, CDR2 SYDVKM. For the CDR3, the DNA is TGTGCCAGCAGTACTAGCGGGCTAGTAACCTACGAGCAGTACTTC. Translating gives CASSTSGLVTYEQYF.

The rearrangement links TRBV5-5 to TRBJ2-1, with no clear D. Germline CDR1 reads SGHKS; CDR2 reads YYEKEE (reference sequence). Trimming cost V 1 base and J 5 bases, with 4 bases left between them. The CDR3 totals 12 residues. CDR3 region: CASSLFDNEQFF. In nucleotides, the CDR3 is TGTGCCAGCAGCTTGTTTGACAATGAGCAGTTCTTC.